Shown below are 13 T cell receptor beta chains from a single sample sequenced in a study of CD8+ T cells in alopecia areata (dated by TCRdb to between 2018 and 2020). The library was produced with the immunoSEQ multiplex PCR assay. To provide template for TCR sequencing, every sample had RNA extracted and reverse transcribed into cDNA. The immuneACCESS repertoire file appears here via TCRdb, limited to in-frame rearrangements. These files lack a portion of the clones; in checked studies, under half of the deficit traces to unresolved V genes, and the cause of the others is not known. The sample includes 140,000 to 150,000 clones, with more than 55% observed a single time. Around 34% of the sample is taken by the ten largest. The sequencing input was CD8+ T cells sorted from blood. These receptors all come from a human donor in good health.

The gene calls are TRBV27 and TRBJ2-5; D not certain. Deletions cut 0 bases from V and 1 base from J, with 6 bases between. The CDR3 consists of 14 residues. CDR1 MNHEY and CDR2 SMNVEV come from the germline V gene (reference sequence). CDR3 protein: CASSLSPFQETQYF. The CDR3 nucleotides are TGTGCCAGCAGTTTATCCCCTTTCCAAGAGACCCAGTACTTC.

V is TRBV6-1 and J is TRBJ2-7; D remains ambiguous. Trimming removed 5 bases at V and 2 bases at J, with 10 bases between. In germline, CDR1 is MNHNS, CDR2 SASEGT. This CDR3 region has 13 residues. Here the CDR3 DNA reads TGTGCCAGCAGTTATGGGCAGCCCTACGAGCAGTACTTC. Translating it yields CASSYGQPYEQYF.

This chain joins TRBV5-1 and TRBJ2-1; 8 bases fit TRBD1. The CDR3 consists of 14 residues. Germline V gives CDR1 SGHRS, CDR2 YFSETQ. The V and J ends lost 7 bases and 2 bases, in that order; junction bases with no gene match: 5. The CDR3 is CASRGQGAYNEQFF. The CDR3 nucleotides read TGCGCCAGCCGTGGACAGGGCGCCTACAATGAGCAGTTCTTC. The full variable domain, in which reference TRBV5-1 and TRBJ2-1 provide the parts outside the CDR3, is KAGVTQTPRYLIKTRGQQVTLSCSPISGHRSVSWYQQTPGQGLQFLFEYFSETQRNKGNFPGRFSGRQFSNSRSEMNVSTLELGDSALYLCASRGQGAYNEQFFGPGTRLTVL.

This sequence joins TRBV25-1 and TRBJ1-1; possibly TRBD1 for D (6 bases). Germline CDR1 and CDR2: MGHDK and SYGVNS. Trimming cost V 6 bases and J 4 bases, with 12 bases left between them. This CDR3 region has 13 residues. CDR3 DNA: TGTGCCAGCAGGGGAGGGGGAGGCACTGAAGCTTTCTTT. Translation gives CASRGGGGTEAFF. The variable domain in full, completed from reference TRBV25-1 and TRBJ1-1, reads EADIYQTPRYLVIGTGKKITLECSQTMGHDKMYWYQQDPGMELHLIHYSYGVNSTEKGDLSSESTVSRIRTEHFPLTLESARPSHTSQYLCASRGGGGTEAFFGQGTRLTVV.

This chain connects TRBV27 to TRBJ2-7; perhaps D is TRBD1 or TRBD2 (5 bases each). The V end was cut by 10 bases, the J end by 7 bases, with 23 bases between. Germline lookup yields CDR1 MNHEY and CDR2 SMNVEV (reference sequence). This CDR3 is 14 amino acids long. The CDR3 DNA follows: TGTGCCACCTCGCCGGGGCGGACGTCTTGGGAGCAGTACTTC. The encoded protein is CATSPGRTSWEQYF.

In its sample, this clone was seen a few times. The J gene is TRBJ2-1, the V gene TRBV29-1; 7 bases line up with TRBD2. The CDR3 is 14 residues long. Looked up from germline, CDR1 is SQVTM and CDR2 is ANQGSEA. V gave up 5 bases and J gave up 2 bases; unmatched junction bases: 6. CDR3 DNA sequence: TGCAGCGTTCTTCTAGCGGCAGCCTACAATGAGCAGTTCTTC. Amino acids: CSVLLAAAYNEQFF.

Remarks on this clone: At one boundary the junction diverges from the germline segment, which might be a read error. The chain joins TRBV7-9 to TRBJ2-7; TRBD1 aligns across 7 bases. The CDR3 totals 12 residues. The V gene's germline CDR1 is SEHNR and CDR2 FQNEAQ (reference sequence). The CDR3 region is CASSFHSGTEVF. The CDR3, as DNA: TGTGCCAGCAGCTTTCACTCCGGGACAGAGGTCTTC. Looking up the rest from reference TRBV7-9 and TRBJ2-7 gives the full variable domain: DTGVSQNPRHKITKRGQNVTFRCDPISEHNRLYWYRQTLGQGPEFLTYFQNEAQLEKSRLLSDRFSAERPKGSFSTLEIQRTEQGDSAMYLCASSFHSGTEVFGPGTRLTVT.

The V call is TRBV28, the J call TRBJ2-7; the D gene could be TRBD1 or TRBD2 (5 bases each). V gave up 2 bases and J gave up 3 bases, with 11 bases separating them. CDR3 length: 14 amino acids. Per germline, CDR1 MDHEN and CDR2 SYDVKM. CDR3 bases: TGTGCCAGCAGTTTAAACGGGGCTTACTACGAGCAGTACTTC. It yields the protein CASSLNGAYYEQYF.

This clone was found a few times. The genes are TRBV2 and TRBJ2-3, with unresolved D. In germline, CDR1 is SNHLY, CDR2 FYNNEI. CDR3 length equals 17 residues. Trimming took 1 base from V and 5 from J, leaving 19 bases between them. Written as DNA, the CDR3 is TGTGCCAGCAGTGAAGTTATGTTGACGGTCCTCGAAGATACGCAGTATTTT. The encoded protein is CASSEVMLTVLEDTQYF.

This sequence joins TRBV13 and TRBJ1-1; unclear D gene. Trimming took 2 bases from V and 6 from J, leaving 7 bases between them. CDR1 PRHDT and CDR2 FYEKMQ come from the germline V gene (reference sequence). This CDR3 is built from 12 residues. The CDR3 bases are TGTGCCAGCAGCTTAATTGGCGCTGAAGCTTTCTTT. Its protein product is CASSLIGAEAFF.

The chain's CDR3 is CASSLGTSGRMDTQYF. DNA for the CDR3: TGCGCCAGCAGCTTGGGGACTAGCGGGAGAATGGATACGCAGTATTTT. The chain recombines TRBV5-1 with TRBJ2-3, with 13 bases lining up with TRBD2. CDR3 length: 16 amino acids. V lost 0 bases and J lost 6; bases outside the gene matches: 4. Germline values: CDR1 SGHRS, CDR2 YFSETQ.

The chain has TRBV4-1 and TRBJ2-7; 11 bases are shared with TRBD2. Germline V gene sequence: CDR1 MGHRA, CDR2 YSYEKL. V was clipped by 4 bases and J by 5 bases; unmatched bases: 7. This CDR3 spans 15 amino acids. CDR3 amino acids: CASSPRGSGRDEQYF. CDR3 bases: TGCGCCAGCAGCCCCCGGGGTAGCGGGAGGGACGAGCAGTACTTC.

This clone came up many times. The junction departs from germline at one end; a sequencing error may be responsible. The V call is TRBV6-4, the J call TRBJ1-5, with 9 bases that match TRBD1. Germline CDR1 MRHNA, CDR2 SNTAGT. The CDR3 loop spans 17 amino acids. The CDR3 DNA follows: TGTGCCAGCAGTTACTCTGGGGGACAGGGTAGCAATCAGCCCCAGCATTTT. Its protein is CASSYSGGQGSNQPQHF.